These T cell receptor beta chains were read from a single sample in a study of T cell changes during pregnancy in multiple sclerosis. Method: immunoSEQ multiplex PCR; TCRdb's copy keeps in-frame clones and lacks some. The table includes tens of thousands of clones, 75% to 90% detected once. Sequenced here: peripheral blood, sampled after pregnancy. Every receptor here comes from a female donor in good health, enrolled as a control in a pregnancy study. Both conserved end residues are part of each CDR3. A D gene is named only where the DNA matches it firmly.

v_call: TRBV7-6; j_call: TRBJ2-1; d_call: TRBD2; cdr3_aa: CASSLSGGGNEQFF
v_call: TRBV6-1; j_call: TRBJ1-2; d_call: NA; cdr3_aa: CASSAGGGRDYGYTF
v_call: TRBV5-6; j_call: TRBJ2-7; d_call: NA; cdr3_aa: CASSLVSSSEQYF
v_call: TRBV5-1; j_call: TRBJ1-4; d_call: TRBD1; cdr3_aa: CASSSQGLRTTNEKLFF
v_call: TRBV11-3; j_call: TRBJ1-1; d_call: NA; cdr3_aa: CASSLVANTEAFF
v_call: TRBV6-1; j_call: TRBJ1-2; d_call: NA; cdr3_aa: CASSEKNSRGKGYGYTF
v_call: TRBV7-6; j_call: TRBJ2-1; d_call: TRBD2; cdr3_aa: CASSVGTSGIDNEQFF
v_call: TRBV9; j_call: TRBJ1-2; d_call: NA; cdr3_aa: CASSRRDKVNYGYTF
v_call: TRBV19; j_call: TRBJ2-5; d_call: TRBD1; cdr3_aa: CASSIDERQGVKTQYF
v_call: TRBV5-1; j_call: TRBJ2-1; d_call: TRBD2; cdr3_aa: CASSLLTSGSDEQFF
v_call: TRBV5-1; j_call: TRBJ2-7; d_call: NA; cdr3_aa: CASSLATGDEQYF
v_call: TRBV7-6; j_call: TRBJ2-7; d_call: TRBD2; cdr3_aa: CASSAIGTSGGTGAEQYF
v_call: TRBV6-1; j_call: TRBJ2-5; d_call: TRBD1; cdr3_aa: CASRRQGGPGTQYF